The clone carrying this T cell receptor beta chain was counted at least ten times. Its antigen is unidentified. This entry is derived from a study of response to subunit inactivated influenza vaccine. Study-wide results and limits: New T cells are recruited in small numbers by each seasonal influenza vaccination, according to the authors' suggestion.

With 2 bases removed from V and 2 bases from J, the gap between germline ends came to 1 base. The CDR3 extends over 13 amino acids. Germline V gene sequence: CDR1 SGHTA, CDR2 FQGNSA. A single record per CDR3 protein comes from TCRdb applying MiXCR to the RT-PCR reads. This table holds 630,000 or so distinct CDR3 sequences, around 14% found once. This TCR was recovered from a man aged 45-60 years who received an inactivated influenza vaccine. The chain uses TRBV7-2 and TRBJ2-6; D call uncertain. This sample comprised PBMCs from blood, obtained approximately 13 days after vaccination. CDR3 nucleotides: TGTGCCAGCAGCTTAACTGGGGCCAACGTCCTGACTTTC. It codes for CASSLTGANVLTF.